A single sample gave rise to the 29 T cell receptor beta chains below, sequenced in a study of CD8+ T cells in alopecia areata. cDNA prepared by RNA extraction and subsequent reverse transcription served as the template for sequencing. Sequencing was performed with immunoSEQ multiplex PCR; in TCRdb, only in-frame clones are kept and a portion is missing. The table has 120,000 or so clones, approximately 60% seen once. The sample taken for sequencing was CD4+ T cells sorted from blood. The source of these receptors is a human donor in good health.

The table lists this clone with a count of one. The chain joins TRBV4-1 to TRBJ2-7; 7 bases align to TRBD2. This CDR3 contains 14 residues. Germline V gene lookup returns CDR1 MGHRA and CDR2 YSYEKL. Trimming at V came to 6 bases and at J to 4 bases, leaving 9 bases not matched to a gene. This chain's CDR3 is CASRASGAGYEQYF. The CDR3 DNA follows: TGCGCCAGCAGAGCGAGCGGGGCAGGATACGAGCAGTACTTC.

The chain has TRBV2 and TRBJ1-2; 8 positions match TRBD1. Losses at the gene ends were 5 bases for V and 7 bases for J; bases not matched to a gene: 12. Germline V lookup: CDR1 SNHLY, CDR2 FYNNEI. This CDR3 contains 15 residues. The CDR3 DNA sequence: TGTGCCAGCAGTAGTTTTGGGCAGGGGGCCAGTGGCTACACCTTC. Residues: CASSSFGQGASGYTF.

This clone was observed a few times. This chain links TRBV30 with TRBJ2-3; possible D gene TRBD1, 6 bases. Germline V gene sequence: CDR1 GTSNPN, CDR2 SVGIG (reference sequence). Trimming shortened V by 3 bases and J by 3 bases, and 13 bases separated the two germline ends. The CDR3 is made up of 14 amino acids. CDR3 in amino acids: CAWRAGDFTDTQYF. The CDR3 DNA reads TGTGCCTGGAGGGCAGGGGATTTTACAGATACGCAGTATTTT.

This chain links TRBV7-3 with TRBJ2-3, with a possible D match to TRBD1 (5 bases). This CDR3 is 14 amino acids long. CDR1 is SGHTA and CDR2 is FQGTGA in the germline V gene. Trimming took off 3 bases at V and 2 bases at J, with 9 bases between the two ends. For the CDR3, the DNA is TGTGCCAGCAGCTTTTCCAGGGACACAGATACGCAGTATTTT. This codes for CASSFSRDTDTQYF.

This rearrangement joins TRBV29-1 to TRBJ2-7, with 9 bases matching TRBD2. CDR3 length: 16 residues. Germline V CDR1 and CDR2: SQVTM, ANQGSEA. The junction had 13 bases not matched to a gene; V was cut back by 7 bases and J by 0 bases. In DNA form, the CDR3 reads TGCAGCGCAAGAGGGGCTAGCGGGGCTAGCTCCTACGAGCAGTACTTC. Its protein product is CSARGASGASSYEQYF.

The chain has TRBV5-4 and TRBJ2-5; D gene ambiguous. V shed 4 bases and J shed 1 base, with 8 bases lying between them. The CDR3 totals 13 residues. The germline V gene has CDR1 SGHNT and CDR2 YYREEE (reference sequence). Here the CDR3 DNA reads TGTGCCAGCAGCGGGAACTTCCAAGAGACCCAGTACTTC. This codes for CASSGNFQETQYF.

This rearrangement joins TRBV30 to TRBJ1-2; D ambiguous. CDR1 GTSNPN and CDR2 SVGIG come from the germline V gene (reference sequence). The CDR3 has 12 amino acids. V gave up 0 bases and J gave up 4 bases, with 6 bases separating them. This chain's CDR3 is CAWSVNIYGYTF. In DNA, the CDR3 is TGTGCCTGGAGTGTCAATATCTATGGCTACACCTTC.

The table lists this clone with a count of one. This sequence joins TRBV6-5 and TRBJ2-7, with TRBD1 identical over 10 bases. This CDR3 spans 15 amino acids. V trimming: 0 bases; J trimming: 5 bases; junction bases outside the gene matches: 4. From germline, CDR1 is MNHEY and CDR2 SVGAGI. CDR3 in amino acids: CASSYSGTGVDEQYF. DNA for the CDR3: TGTGCCAGCAGTTACTCGGGGACAGGGGTTGACGAGCAGTACTTC.

The chain uses TRBV13 and TRBJ1-2; tentative D call: TRBD1 (6 bases). Trimming took off 2 bases at V and 7 bases at J, with 20 bases between the two ends. Germline V lookup: CDR1 PRHDT, CDR2 FYEKMQ (reference sequence). This CDR3 has 16 amino acids. CDR3 bases: TGTGCCAGCAGCTTAAGGTCTGGACGGGGGGCTGGTGGCTACACCTTC. This codes for CASSLRSGRGAGGYTF.

This chain uses TRBV2 with TRBJ2-7; 8 bases agree with TRBD1. From germline, CDR1 is SNHLY and CDR2 FYNNEI. This CDR3 is built from 14 residues. The junction had 5 bases not matched to a gene; V was cut back by 6 bases and J by 1 base. CDR3 sequence: CASRLDRGSYEQYF. CDR3 sequence (DNA): TGTGCCAGCAGGCTTGACAGGGGATCCTACGAGCAGTACTTC. Supplemented by reference TRBV2 and TRBJ2-7, the full variable domain reads EPEVTQTPSHQVTQMGQEVILRCVPISNHLYFYWYRQILGQKVEFLVSFYNNEISEKSEIFDDQFSVERPDGSNFTLKIRSTKLEDSAMYFCASRLDRGSYEQYFGPGTRLTVT.

This chain joins TRBV6-4 and TRBJ2-5; 7 bases agree with TRBD1. CDR1 and CDR2 (germline): MRHNA, SNTAGT. CDR3 length: 13 residues. V shed 4 bases and J 4 bases; nucleotides not matched to a gene: 3. This chain's CDR3 is CASSGNRGETQYF. CDR3 sequence (DNA): TGTGCCAGCAGTGGGAACAGGGGAGAGACCCAGTACTTC.

The chain has TRBV7-2 and TRBJ1-2, with no clear D. The CDR3 has 14 amino acids. CDR1 and CDR2 (germline): SGHTA, FQGNSA. V shed 0 bases and J shed 6 bases, with 11 bases lying between them. The DNA of the CDR3 is TGTGCCAGCAGCTTAGCCGTACCACCCGATGGCTACACCTTC. Translating it yields CASSLAVPPDGYTF.

Here the CDR3 reads CASSLAMEQPQHF. In DNA, the CDR3 is TGTGCCAGCAGCTTAGCAATGGAGCAGCCCCAGCATTTT. This chain connects TRBV7-2 to TRBJ1-5; D gene ambiguous. Trimming shortened V by 0 bases and J by 7 bases, and 7 bases separated the two germline ends. Germline values: CDR1 SGHTA, CDR2 FQGNSA. The length of the CDR3 is 13 residues. Looking up the rest from reference TRBV7-2 and TRBJ1-5 gives the full variable domain: GAGVSQSPSNKVTEKGKDVELRCDPISGHTALYWYRQSLGQGLEFLIYFQGNSAPDKSGLPSDRFSAERTGGSVSTLTIQRTQQEDSAVYLCASSLAMEQPQHFGDGTRLSIL.

The rearrangement joins TRBV29-1 to TRBJ1-1; D is ambiguous. The CDR3 has 13 amino acids. V gave up 1 base and J gave up 1 base, with 7 bases separating them. Germline CDR1 is SQVTM and CDR2 is ANQGSEA. DNA for the CDR3: TGCAGCGTTGAAGGGCAGCAGAACACTGAAGCTTTCTTT. Its protein product is CSVEGQQNTEAFF.

The chain employs TRBV29-1 and TRBJ2-3; D could derive from TRBD1 or TRBD2 (5 bases each). The CDR3 consists of 14 residues. Germline lookup yields CDR1 SQVTM and CDR2 ANQGSEA. Between the trimmed V and J ends, which lost 2 bases and 0 bases, there was a span of 9 bases. Here the CDR3 reads CSVEWGSSTDTQYF. The CDR3 coding sequence is TGCAGCGTTGAATGGGGGTCTAGCACAGATACGCAGTATTTT.

This clone appeared a few times. This rearrangement joins TRBV19 to TRBJ1-2; 7 positions match TRBD1. The germline V gene encodes CDR1 LNHDA and CDR2 SQIVND (reference sequence). V was pared by 9 bases and J by 2 bases, with 21 bases of the junction left unmatched. The CDR3 covers 18 residues. The CDR3 DNA is TGTGCCAGCGCTACCCAGGAGGCAGGGGGAACTTTAAACTATGGCTACACCTTC. This gives the protein CASATQEAGGTLNYGYTF.

This chain uses TRBV9 with TRBJ2-1; maybe TRBD2 (5 bases). Germline CDR1 and CDR2: SGDLS and YYNGEE. The CDR3 is 15 residues long. Trimming left V 0 bases short and J 7 bases short, with 14 bases between. In DNA form, the CDR3 reads TGTGCCAGCAGCGTAGATCAAGCTAGCCCTAATGAGCAGTTCTTC. Translation: CASSVDQASPNEQFF. Complete variable domain (other parts from reference TRBV9 and TRBJ2-1): DSGVTQTPKHLITATGQRVTLRCSPRSGDLSVYWYQQSLDQGLQFLIQYYNGEERAKGNILERFSAQQFPDLHSELNLSSLELGDSALYFCASSVDQASPNEQFFGPGTRLTVL.

This clone was seen a handful of times. The V and J genes are TRBV7-2 and TRBJ1-2, with no clear D. The CDR3 covers 14 residues. CDR1 is SGHTA, CDR2 FQGNSA, per germline. The V end lost 4 bases, the J end lost 7 bases, and 16 bases lay between the germline ends. The CDR3 sequence is CASSYEGGGFGYTF. CDR3 DNA: TGTGCCAGCAGCTACGAGGGCGGAGGGTTTGGCTACACCTTC.

J is TRBJ2-2 and V is TRBV5-1; D gene ambiguous. Germline V gives CDR1 SGHRS, CDR2 YFSETQ. The length of the CDR3 is 15 residues. V lost 4 bases and J 1 base, leaving 11 bases between the germline ends. The CDR3 DNA is TGCGCCAGCAGCCCGCGAAGGGAGAACACCGGGGAGCTGTTTTTT. It specifies CASSPRRENTGELFF.

V usage is TRBV29-1 and J usage is TRBJ1-1, with a weak D call TRBD1 (6 bases). The CDR3 totals 14 residues. V lost 6 bases and J lost 10, with 24 bases in between. The V gene's germline CDR1 is SQVTM and CDR2 ANQGSEA. The CDR3 region is CSVSVGARASPAFF. CDR3 DNA: TGCAGCGTCAGTGTGGGGGCAAGGGCGTCTCCAGCTTTCTTT.

This rearrangement joins TRBV7-9 to TRBJ2-5; TRBD1 aligns across 9 bases. The CDR3 is 14 residues long. CDR1 is SEHNR, CDR2 FQNEAQ, per germline (reference sequence). Trimming at V came to 4 bases and at J to 4 bases, leaving 4 bases not matched to a gene. The chain's CDR3 is CASSSGDRAETQYF. CDR3 bases: TGTGCCAGCAGCTCGGGGGACAGGGCAGAGACCCAGTACTTC. The full variable domain, with the rest looked up from reference TRBV7-9 and TRBJ2-5, is DTGVSQNPRHKITKRGQNVTFRCDPISEHNRLYWYRQTLGQGPEFLTYFQNEAQLEKSRLLSDRFSAERPKGSFSTLEIQRTEQGDSAMYLCASSSGDRAETQYFGPGTRLLVL.

The CDR3 spells CASSLLVEQFF. The CDR3 DNA is TGTGCCAGCAGCCTTTTAGTTGAGCAGTTCTTC. This chain joins TRBV11-2 and TRBJ2-1, with D uncertain. The CDR3 runs 11 residues. Trimming cost V 5 bases and J 9 bases, with 8 bases left between them. Germline CDR1 and CDR2: SGHAT and FQNNGV.

V is TRBV2 and J is TRBJ1-5, with 8 nucleotides matching TRBD1. Per germline, CDR1 SNHLY and CDR2 FYNNEI. Trimming took 8 bases from V and 4 from J; bases not matched to a gene: 4. The CDR3 extends over 13 amino acids. DNA for the CDR3: TGTGCCAGCGGGACAGGAACTAATCAGCCCCAGCATTTT. Its protein is CASGTGTNQPQHF.

In this sample, this clone turned up a few times. The chain uses TRBV15 and TRBJ2-1, with D possibly matching TRBD1 (6 bases). This CDR3 has 13 residues. CDR1 is LNHNV and CDR2 is YYDKDF in the germline V gene (reference sequence). V lost 0 bases, J lost 10 bases, and 10 bases lay in between. The CDR3 here is CATSRDRGREQFF. CDR3 DNA sequence: TGTGCCACCAGCAGAGACAGGGGTCGGGAGCAGTTCTTC.

The chain has TRBV7-2 and TRBJ1-1, with D possibly TRBD1 on 5 matching bases. V was clipped by 1 base and J by 1 base, with 7 bases between them. This CDR3 region has 14 residues. The germline gives CDR1 SGHTA, CDR2 FQGNSA. This CDR3 reads CASSLETGNTEAFF. Written as DNA, the CDR3 is TGTGCCAGCAGCTTAGAAACAGGGAACACTGAAGCTTTCTTT.

The chain is built from TRBV6-6 and TRBJ1-5; D call uncertain. CDR1 and CDR2 from the germline V gene are MNHNY and SVGAGI (reference sequence). The V and J ends lost 8 bases and 7 bases respectively, with 18 bases between them. This CDR3 has 14 residues. DNA of the CDR3: TGTGCCAGCCTGCGGGCAGAAGTTGGGCAGCCCCAGCATTTT. Its protein product is CASLRAEVGQPQHF.

The V and J genes are TRBV14 and TRBJ2-5; D might be TRBD1 (5 bases). Per the germline V gene, CDR1 is SGHDN and CDR2 is FVKESK. Trimming cost V 1 base and J 7 bases, with 10 bases left between them. This CDR3 contains 13 residues. The CDR3 DNA follows: TGTGCCAGCAGCCAAGCGGGCCAGGGGACCCAGTACTTC. Translating it yields CASSQAGQGTQYF.

The gene calls are TRBV5-1 and TRBJ2-2; D is perhaps TRBD1 or TRBD2 (5 bases each). Germline loops: CDR1 SGHRS, CDR2 YFSETQ. The CDR3 is made up of 14 amino acids. CDR3 nucleotide sequence: TGCGGCAGTAGAGGGGCAGCGAACACCGGGGAGCTGTTTTTT. This translates into CGSRGAANTGELFF.

The chain recombines TRBV7-8 with TRBJ1-4; a weak D match, TRBD1 (5 bases). The CDR3 has 16 amino acids. Trimming removed 1 base from V and 3 bases from J, with 12 bases in between. From germline, CDR1 is SGHVS and CDR2 FQNEAQ. The chain's CDR3 is CASSLGRPGSNEKLFF. CDR3 nucleotide sequence: TGTGCCAGCAGCTTAGGTCGTCCAGGGTCTAATGAAAAACTGTTTTTT.